These T cell receptor beta chains were read from a single sample in a study of T cell responses to AZD1222 COVID-19 vaccine. The table came from immunoSEQ multiplex PCR; TCRdb's copy has only in-frame clones and leaves some out. The table has around 160,000 clones, more than 70% seen once. The sequencing used peripheral blood, collected on day 0 of AZD1222 vaccination. The source is an adult in good health. Both conserved end residues are trimmed from each CDR3. Only part of the rows carry a size: once, few, many, or a class if the clone is expanded.

TRBV10-2	few	ASSERAGEQY
TRBV5-6	NA	ASSKPETSQY
TRBV7-8	NA	ASRTRGLGPNTEAF
TRBV18	NA	ASSPPSGQNYGYT
TRBV4-2	few	ASSQEMLEFSYEQY
TRBV27	many	ACATSDTGELF
TRBV9	NA	ASSRDGAEAF
TRBV28	NA	ASSLGQGSNQPQH
TRBV19	once	ASAASDRGLSNTEAF
TRBV7-9	NA	ASSLPTSGTSSYEQY
TRBV19	once	ASSIGAATNEKLF
TRBV18	once	ASSPAGPANEKLF
TRBV5-6	once	ASSPPTAKNTGELF
TRBV6-2/TRBV6-3	few	ASSWWNTEAF
TRBV3-1/TRBV3-2	NA	ASSQDLGPFSNQPQH
TRBV6-2/TRBV6-3	NA	ASSTRDRAVYEQY
TRBV29-1	NA	SVESLGQSNTEAF
TRBV5-1	NA	ASSLVPGQGYQETQY
TRBV30	once	AWKGDTDTQY
TRBV7-3	NA	ASSLKRLADSGETQY
TRBV3-1/TRBV3-2	NA	ASSQIGGGAGETQY
TRBV7-9	NA	ASSLPGPGYGYT
TRBV19	NA	ASSRQGRTEAF
TRBV7-8	NA	ASSQNTEAF
TRBV30	NA	AWNRGGQPQH
TRBV28	NA	ASSRAGLNTEAF
TRBV7-2	NA	ASSPAPDTQY
TRBV18	few	ASSPGQGAGNYGYT
TRBV6-5	NA	ASFRRTNTGELF
TRBV10-3	NA	AVAAKGFPNYGYT
TRBV10-1	NA	ASSEANEMAGSGANVLT
TRBV2	NA	ASIRGPRETQY
TRBV7-2	NA	ASSSGRLNYGYT
TRBV9	NA	ASTRGTGNTIY
TRBV9	NA	ASRIKERIKRNTIY
TRBV5-1	NA	ASSSGANYGYT
TRBV2	NA	ASSGQGNYGYT
TRBV19	NA	ASSIQQGNYGYT
TRBV11-2	NA	ASSLGGANTGELF
TRBV6-6	NA	ASSPRVRVSSDAF
TRBV6-5	NA	ASRPPGGIEKLF
TRBV7-9	once	ASREGNYGYT
TRBV5-5	NA	ASSFGDYTEAF
TRBV7-6	NA	ASSLGGGVGEKLF
TRBV11-2	NA	ASSANTEAF
TRBV6-5	NA	ASTGGGGDTQY
TRBV6-5	NA	ASRAGDRVTEAF
TRBV19	NA	ASKSEGINEQF
TRBV7-7	NA	ASSPRTSGETQY
TRBV19	NA	ASSIGQRWAPLH
TRBV25-1	NA	ASSLFGGARADTQY
TRBV29-1	NA	SVGTEDMSGNTIY
TRBV2	few	ASFSGGATIYGYT
TRBV7-9	NA	ASRFRGISNTEAF
TRBV5-4	NA	ASSRPTGEEYGYT